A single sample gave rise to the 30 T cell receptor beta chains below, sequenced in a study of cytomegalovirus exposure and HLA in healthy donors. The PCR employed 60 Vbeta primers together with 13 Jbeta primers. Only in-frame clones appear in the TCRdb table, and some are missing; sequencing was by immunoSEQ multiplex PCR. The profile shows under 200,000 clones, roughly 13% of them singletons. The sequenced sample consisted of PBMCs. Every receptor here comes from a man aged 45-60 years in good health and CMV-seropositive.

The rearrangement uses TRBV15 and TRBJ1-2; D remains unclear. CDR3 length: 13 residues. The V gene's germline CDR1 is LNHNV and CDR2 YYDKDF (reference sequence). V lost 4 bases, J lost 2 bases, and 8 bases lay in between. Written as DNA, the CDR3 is TGTGCCACCAGCATCGGCAGGAACTATGGCTACACCTTC. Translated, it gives CATSIGRNYGYTF.

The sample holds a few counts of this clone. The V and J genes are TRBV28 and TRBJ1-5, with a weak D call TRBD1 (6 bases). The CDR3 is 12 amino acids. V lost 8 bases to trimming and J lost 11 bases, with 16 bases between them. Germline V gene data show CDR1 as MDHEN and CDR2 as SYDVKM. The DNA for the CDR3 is TGTGCCAGCCGGATGGGGGCGCGGGCCCAGCATTTT. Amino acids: CASRMGARAQHF.

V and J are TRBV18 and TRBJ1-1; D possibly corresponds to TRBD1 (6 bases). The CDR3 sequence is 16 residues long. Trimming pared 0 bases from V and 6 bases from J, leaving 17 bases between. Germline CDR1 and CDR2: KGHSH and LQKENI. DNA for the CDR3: TGTGCCAGCTCACCACCGGAGGCAGGGGATGAGGCTGAAGCTTTCTTT. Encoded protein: CASSPPEAGDEAEAFF.

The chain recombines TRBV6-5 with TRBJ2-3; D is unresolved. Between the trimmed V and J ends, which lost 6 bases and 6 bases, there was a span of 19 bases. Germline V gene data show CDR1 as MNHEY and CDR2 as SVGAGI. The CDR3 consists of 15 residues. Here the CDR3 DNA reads TGTGCCAGCAGGTTTAACGGTGTATCTACCGATACGCAGTATTTT. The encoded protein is CASRFNGVSTDTQYF.

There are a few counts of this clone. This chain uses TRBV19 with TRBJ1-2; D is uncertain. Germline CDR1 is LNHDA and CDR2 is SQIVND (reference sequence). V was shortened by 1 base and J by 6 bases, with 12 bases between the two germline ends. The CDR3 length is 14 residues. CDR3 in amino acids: CASSIVGGFDGYTF. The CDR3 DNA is TGTGCCAGTAGTATAGTCGGAGGGTTTGATGGCTACACCTTC. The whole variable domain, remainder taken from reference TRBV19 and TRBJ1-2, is DGGITQSPKYLFRKEGQNVTLSCEQNLNHDAMYWYRQDPGQGLRLIYYSQIVNDFQKGDIAEGYSVSREKKESFPLTVTSAQKNPTAFYLCASSIVGGFDGYTFGSGTRLTVV.

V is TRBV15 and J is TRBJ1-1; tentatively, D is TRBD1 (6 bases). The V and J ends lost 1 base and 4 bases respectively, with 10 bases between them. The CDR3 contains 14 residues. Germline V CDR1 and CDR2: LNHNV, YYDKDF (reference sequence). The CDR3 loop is CATSRAGTFTEAFF. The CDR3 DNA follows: TGTGCCACCAGCAGAGCCGGGACATTCACTGAAGCTTTCTTT.

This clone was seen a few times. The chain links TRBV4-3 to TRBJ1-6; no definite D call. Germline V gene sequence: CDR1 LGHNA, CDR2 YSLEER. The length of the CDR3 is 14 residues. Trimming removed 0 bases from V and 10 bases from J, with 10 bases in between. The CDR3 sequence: CASSQDARGSPLHF. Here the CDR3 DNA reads TGCGCCAGCAGCCAAGATGCGCGGGGATCACCCCTCCACTTT.

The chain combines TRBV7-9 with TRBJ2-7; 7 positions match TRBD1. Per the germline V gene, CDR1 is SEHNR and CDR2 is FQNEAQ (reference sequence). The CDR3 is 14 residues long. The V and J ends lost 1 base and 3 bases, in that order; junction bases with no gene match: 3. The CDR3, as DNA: TGTGCCAGCAGCTTAGGACAGGGCTACTACGAGCAGTACTTC. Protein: CASSLGQGYYEQYF.

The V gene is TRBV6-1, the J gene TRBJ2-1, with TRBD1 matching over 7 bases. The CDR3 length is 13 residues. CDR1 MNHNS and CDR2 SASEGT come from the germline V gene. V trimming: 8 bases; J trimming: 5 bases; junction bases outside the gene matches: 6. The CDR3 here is CASSWTGDNEQFF. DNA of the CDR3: TGTGCCAGCTCTTGGACAGGAGACAATGAGCAGTTCTTC.

CDR3 protein: CASRPPGLASNTGELFF. CDR3 DNA: TGCGCCAGCAGACCTCCGGGACTAGCGTCAAACACCGGGGAGCTGTTTTTT. The chain recombines TRBV5-1 with TRBJ2-2; 10 bases map to TRBD2. CDR1 is SGHRS, CDR2 YFSETQ, per germline. The CDR3 length is 17 residues. V shed 5 bases and J 2 bases; nucleotides not matched to a gene: 9.

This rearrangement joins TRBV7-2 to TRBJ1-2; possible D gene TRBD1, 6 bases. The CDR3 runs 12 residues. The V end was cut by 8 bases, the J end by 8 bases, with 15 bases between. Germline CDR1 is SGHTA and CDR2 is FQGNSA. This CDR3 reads CASVEGVRGYTF. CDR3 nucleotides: TGTGCCAGCGTTGAGGGGGTGCGAGGCTACACCTTC. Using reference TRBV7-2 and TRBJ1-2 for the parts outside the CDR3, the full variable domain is GAGVSQSPSNKVTEKGKDVELRCDPISGHTALYWYRQSLGQGLEFLIYFQGNSAPDKSGLPSDRFSAERTGGSVSTLTIQRTQQEDSAVYLCASVEGVRGYTFGSGTRLTVV.

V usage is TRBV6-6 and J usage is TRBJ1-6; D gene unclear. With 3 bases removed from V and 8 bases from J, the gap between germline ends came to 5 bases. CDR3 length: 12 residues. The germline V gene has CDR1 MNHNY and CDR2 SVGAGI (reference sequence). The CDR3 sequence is CASSYPDSPLHF. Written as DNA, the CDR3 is TGTGCCAGCAGTTATCCCGATTCACCCCTCCACTTT.

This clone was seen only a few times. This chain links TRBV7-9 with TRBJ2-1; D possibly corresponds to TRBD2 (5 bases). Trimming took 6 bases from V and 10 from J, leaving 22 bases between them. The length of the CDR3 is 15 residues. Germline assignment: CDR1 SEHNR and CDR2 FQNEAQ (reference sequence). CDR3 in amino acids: CASSIPGTYGEEQFF. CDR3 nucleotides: TGTGCCAGCAGTATCCCGGGAACGTACGGGGAAGAGCAGTTCTTC.

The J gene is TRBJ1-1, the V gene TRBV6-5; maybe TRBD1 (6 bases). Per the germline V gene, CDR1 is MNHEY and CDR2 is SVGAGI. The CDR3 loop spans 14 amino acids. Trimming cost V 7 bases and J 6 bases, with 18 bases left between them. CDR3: CASTFRGARAEAFF. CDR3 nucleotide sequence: TGTGCCAGCACCTTCCGGGGGGCGCGAGCTGAAGCTTTCTTT.

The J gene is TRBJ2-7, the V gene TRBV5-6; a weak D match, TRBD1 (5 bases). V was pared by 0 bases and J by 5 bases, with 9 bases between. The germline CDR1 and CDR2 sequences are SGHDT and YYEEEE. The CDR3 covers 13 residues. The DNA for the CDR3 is TGTGCCAGCAGCTTGGCAGGGTCCCACGAGCAGTACTTC. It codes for CASSLAGSHEQYF.

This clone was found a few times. The CDR3 is CASSLTGFDEQYV. The CDR3 nucleotides are TGTGCCAGCAGTCTAACAGGGTTCGACGAGCAGTACGTC. This chain connects TRBV28 to TRBJ2-7, with D possibly being TRBD1 (6 bases). Per the germline V gene, CDR1 is MDHEN and CDR2 is SYDVKM. Trimming shortened V by 5 bases and J by 5 bases, and 13 bases separated the two germline ends. This CDR3 comprises 13 residues.

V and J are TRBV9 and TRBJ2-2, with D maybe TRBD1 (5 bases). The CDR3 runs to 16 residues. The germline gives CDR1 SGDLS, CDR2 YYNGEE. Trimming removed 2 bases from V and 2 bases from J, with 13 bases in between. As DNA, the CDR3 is TGTGCCAGCAGCGTCACTACAGGTGTTAACACCGGGGAGCTGTTTTTT. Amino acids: CASSVTTGVNTGELFF.

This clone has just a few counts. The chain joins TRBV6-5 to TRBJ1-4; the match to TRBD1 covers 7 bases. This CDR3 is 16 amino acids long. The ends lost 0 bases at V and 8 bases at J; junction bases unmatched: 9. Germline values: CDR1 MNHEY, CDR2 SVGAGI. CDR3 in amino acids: CASSYSKIGQEEKLFF. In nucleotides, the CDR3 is TGTGCCAGCAGTTACTCGAAGATAGGACAGGAGGAAAAACTGTTTTTT.

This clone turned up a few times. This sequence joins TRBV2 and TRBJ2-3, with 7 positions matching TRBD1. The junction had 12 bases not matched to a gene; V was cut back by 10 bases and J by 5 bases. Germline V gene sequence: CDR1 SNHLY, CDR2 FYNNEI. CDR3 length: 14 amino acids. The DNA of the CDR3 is TGTGCCACGACGAGGGACAGACGGGGAGATACGCAGTATTTT. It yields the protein CATTRDRRGDTQYF.

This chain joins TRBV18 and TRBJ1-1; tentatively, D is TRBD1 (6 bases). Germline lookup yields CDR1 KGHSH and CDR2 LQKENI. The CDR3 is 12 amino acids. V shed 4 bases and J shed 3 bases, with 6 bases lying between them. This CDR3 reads CASSQGDTEAFF. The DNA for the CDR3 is TGTGCCAGCTCACAGGGGGACACTGAAGCTTTCTTT.

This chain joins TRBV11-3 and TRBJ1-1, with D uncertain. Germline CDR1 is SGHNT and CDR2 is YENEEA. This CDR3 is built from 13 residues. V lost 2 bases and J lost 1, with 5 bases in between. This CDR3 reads CASSLTKNTEAFF. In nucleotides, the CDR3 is TGTGCCAGCAGCTTAACAAAGAACACTGAAGCTTTCTTT.

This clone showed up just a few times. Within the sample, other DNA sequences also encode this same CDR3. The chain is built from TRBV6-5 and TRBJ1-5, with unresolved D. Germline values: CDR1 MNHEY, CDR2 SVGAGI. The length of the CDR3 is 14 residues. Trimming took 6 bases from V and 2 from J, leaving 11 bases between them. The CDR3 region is CASSRGGGNQPQHF. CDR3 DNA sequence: TGTGCCAGCAGCCGGGGAGGAGGCAATCAGCCCCAGCATTTT.

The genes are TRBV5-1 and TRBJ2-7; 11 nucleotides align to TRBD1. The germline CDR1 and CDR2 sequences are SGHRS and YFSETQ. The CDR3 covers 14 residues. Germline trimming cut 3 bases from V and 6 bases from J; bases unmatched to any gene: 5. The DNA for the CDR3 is TGCGCCAGCAGCTGGGGGACAGGGGGGCGCGAGCAGTACGTC. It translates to CASSWGTGGREQYV.

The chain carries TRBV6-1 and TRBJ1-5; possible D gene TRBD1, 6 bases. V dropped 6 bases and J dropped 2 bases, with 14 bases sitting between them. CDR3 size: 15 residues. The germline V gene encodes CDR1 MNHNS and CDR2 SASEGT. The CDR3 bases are TGTGCCAGCAGGGAGGGGGGGGTTGGCAATCAGCCCCAGCATTTT. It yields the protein CASREGGVGNQPQHF.

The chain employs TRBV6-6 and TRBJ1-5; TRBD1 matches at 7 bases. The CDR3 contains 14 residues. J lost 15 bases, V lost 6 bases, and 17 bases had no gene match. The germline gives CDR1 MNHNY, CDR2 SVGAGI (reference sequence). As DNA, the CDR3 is TGTGCCAGCAGCCGGGAGGGGGCCGGTGGGGTACGGCATTTT. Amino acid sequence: CASSREGAGGVRHF.

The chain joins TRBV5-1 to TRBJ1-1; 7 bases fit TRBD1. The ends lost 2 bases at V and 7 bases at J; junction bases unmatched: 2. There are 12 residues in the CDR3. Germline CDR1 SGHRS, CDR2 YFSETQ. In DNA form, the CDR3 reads TGCGCCAGCAGCTTACAGGGGATTGAAGCTTTCTTT. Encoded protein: CASSLQGIEAFF.

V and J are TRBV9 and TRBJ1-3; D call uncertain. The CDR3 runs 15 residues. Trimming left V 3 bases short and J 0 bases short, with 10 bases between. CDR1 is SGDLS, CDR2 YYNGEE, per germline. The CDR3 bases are TGTGCCAGCAGCGAGGAACAGCTCTCTGGAAACACCATATATTTT. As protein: CASSEEQLSGNTIYF.

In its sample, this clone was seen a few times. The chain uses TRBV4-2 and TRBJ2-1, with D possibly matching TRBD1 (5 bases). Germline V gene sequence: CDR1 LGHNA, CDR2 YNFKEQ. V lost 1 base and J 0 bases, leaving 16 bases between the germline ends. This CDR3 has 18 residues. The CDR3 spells CASSQGAGSVSSYNEQFF. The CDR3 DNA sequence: TGTGCCAGCAGCCAAGGAGCAGGGTCAGTCAGCTCCTACAATGAGCAGTTCTTC.

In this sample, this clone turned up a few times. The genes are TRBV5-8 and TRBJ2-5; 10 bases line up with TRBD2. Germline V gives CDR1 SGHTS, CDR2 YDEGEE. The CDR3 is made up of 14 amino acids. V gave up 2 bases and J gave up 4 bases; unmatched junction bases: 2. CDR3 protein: CASSLLAGIETQYF. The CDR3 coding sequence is TGTGCCAGCAGCTTACTAGCGGGGATAGAGACCCAGTACTTC.

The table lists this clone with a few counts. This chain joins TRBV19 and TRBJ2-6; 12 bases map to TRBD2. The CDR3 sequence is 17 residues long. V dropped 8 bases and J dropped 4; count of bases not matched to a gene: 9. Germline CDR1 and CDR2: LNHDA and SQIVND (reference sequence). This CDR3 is CASVGTSGLLGANVLTF. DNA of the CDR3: TGTGCCAGTGTCGGGACTAGCGGGTTGTTGGGGGCCAACGTCCTGACTTTC.